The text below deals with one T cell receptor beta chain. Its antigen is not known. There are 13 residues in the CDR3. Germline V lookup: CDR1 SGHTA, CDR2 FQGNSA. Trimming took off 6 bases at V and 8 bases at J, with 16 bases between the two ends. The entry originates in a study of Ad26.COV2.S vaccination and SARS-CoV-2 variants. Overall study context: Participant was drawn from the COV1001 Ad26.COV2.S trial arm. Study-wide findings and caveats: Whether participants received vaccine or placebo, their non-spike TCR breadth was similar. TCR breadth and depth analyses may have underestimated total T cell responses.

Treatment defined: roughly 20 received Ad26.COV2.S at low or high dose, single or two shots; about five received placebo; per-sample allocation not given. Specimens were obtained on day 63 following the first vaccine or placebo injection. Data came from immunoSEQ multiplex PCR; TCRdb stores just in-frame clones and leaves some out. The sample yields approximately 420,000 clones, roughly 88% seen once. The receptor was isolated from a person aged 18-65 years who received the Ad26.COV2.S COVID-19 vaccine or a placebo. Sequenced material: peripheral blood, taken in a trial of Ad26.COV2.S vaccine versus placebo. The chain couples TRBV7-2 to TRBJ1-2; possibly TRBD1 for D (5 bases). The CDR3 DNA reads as TGTGCCAGCAGTCAGGGCCAGACCTCGGGCTACACCTTC. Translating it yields CASSQGQTSGYTF. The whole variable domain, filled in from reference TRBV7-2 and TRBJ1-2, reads GAGVSQSPSNKVTEKGKDVELRCDPISGHTALYWYRQSLGQGLEFLIYFQGNSAPDKSGLPSDRFSAERTGGSVSTLTIQRTQQEDSAVYLCASSQGQTSGYTFGSGTRLTVV.